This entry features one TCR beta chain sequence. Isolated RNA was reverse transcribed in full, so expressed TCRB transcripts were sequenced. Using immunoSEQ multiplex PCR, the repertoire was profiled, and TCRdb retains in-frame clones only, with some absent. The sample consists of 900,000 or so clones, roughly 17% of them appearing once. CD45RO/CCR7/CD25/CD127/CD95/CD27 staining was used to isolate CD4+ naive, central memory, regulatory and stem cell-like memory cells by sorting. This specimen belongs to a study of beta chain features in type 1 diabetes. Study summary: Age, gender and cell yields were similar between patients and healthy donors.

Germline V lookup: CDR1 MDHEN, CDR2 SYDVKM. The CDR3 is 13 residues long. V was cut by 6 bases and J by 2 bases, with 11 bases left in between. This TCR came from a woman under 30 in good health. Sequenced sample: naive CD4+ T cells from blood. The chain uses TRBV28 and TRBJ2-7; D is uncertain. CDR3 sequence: CASRETTTYEQYF. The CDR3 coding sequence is TGTGCCAGCAGAGAAACTACTACCTACGAGCAGTACTTC.